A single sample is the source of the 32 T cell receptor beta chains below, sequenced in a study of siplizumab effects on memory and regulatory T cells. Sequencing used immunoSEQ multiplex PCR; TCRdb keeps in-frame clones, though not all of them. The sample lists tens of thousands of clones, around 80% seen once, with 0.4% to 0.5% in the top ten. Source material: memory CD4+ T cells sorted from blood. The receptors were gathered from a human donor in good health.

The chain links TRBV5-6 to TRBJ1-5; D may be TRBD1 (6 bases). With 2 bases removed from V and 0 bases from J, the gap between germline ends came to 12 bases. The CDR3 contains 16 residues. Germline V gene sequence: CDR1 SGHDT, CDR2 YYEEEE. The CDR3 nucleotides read TGTGCCAGCAGCTTTACGACAGGCCTTAGCAATCAGCCCCAGCATTTT. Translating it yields CASSFTTGLSNQPQHF.

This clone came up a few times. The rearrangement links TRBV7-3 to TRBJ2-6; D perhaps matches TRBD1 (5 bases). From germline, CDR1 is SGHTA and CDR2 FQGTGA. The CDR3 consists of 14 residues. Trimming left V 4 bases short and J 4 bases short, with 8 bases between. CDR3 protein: CASSWNRGANVLTF. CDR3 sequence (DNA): TGTGCCAGCAGCTGGAACAGGGGGGCCAACGTCCTGACTTTC.

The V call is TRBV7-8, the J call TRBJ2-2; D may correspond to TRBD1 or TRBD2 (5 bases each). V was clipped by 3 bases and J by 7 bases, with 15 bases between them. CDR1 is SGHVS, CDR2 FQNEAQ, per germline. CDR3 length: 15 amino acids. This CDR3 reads CASSFRDAILGELFF. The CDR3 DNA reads TGTGCCAGCAGCTTCCGGGACGCAATACTCGGGGAGCTGTTTTTT.

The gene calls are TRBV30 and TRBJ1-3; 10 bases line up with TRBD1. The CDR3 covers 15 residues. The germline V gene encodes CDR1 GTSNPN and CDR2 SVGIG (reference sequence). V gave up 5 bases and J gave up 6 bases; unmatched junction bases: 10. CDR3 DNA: TGTGCCTGGGGTCGACAGGGGGCTCTCCCAAACACCATATATTTT. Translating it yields CAWGRQGALPNTIYF.

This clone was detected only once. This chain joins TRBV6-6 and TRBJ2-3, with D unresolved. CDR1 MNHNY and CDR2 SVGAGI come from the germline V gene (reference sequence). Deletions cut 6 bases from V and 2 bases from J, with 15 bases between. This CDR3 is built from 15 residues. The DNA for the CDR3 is TGTGCCAGCAGACGCGACGGTACGAACACAGATACGCAGTATTTT. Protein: CASRRDGTNTDTQYF.

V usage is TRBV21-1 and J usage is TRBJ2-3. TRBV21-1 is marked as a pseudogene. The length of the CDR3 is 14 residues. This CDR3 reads CASSKRVGTDTQYF. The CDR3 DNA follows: TGTGCCAGCAGTAAAAGGGTAGGAACAGATACGCAGTATTTT.

The CDR3 region has the DNA TGTGCCAGCAGCAGAACGACAGGTGACTACGAGCAGTACTTC. Translated: CASSRTTGDYEQYF. V and J are TRBV7-8 and TRBJ2-7; tentatively, D is TRBD1 (6 bases). Between the trimmed V and J ends, which lost 5 bases and 3 bases, there was a span of 14 bases. The germline V gene has CDR1 SGHVS and CDR2 FQNEAQ. The CDR3 has 14 residues.

The CDR3 nucleotides read TGTGCCAGCAGCTTAGCGGCCGCGGGGACAGACACACATGGCTACACCTTC. As protein: CASSLAAAGTDTHGYTF. The chain uses TRBV7-2 and TRBJ1-2; 7 positions agree with TRBD1. CDR1 and CDR2 from the germline V gene are SGHTA and FQGNSA. V gave up 0 bases and J gave up 6 bases; unmatched junction bases: 13. This CDR3 contains 17 residues.

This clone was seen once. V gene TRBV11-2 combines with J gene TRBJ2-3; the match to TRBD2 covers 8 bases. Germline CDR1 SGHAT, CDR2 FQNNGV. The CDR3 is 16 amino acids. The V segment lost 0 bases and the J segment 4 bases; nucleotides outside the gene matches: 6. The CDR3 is CASSLDPGGRADTQYF. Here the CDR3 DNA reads TGTGCCAGCAGCTTAGACCCGGGGGGGAGGGCAGATACGCAGTATTTT.

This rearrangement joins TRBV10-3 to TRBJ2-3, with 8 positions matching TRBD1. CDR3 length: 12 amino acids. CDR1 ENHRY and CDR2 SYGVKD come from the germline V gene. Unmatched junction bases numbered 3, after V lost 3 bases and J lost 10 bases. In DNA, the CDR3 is TGTGCCATCAGTGACGGACAGGGCTCGCAGTATTTT. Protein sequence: CAISDGQGSQYF.

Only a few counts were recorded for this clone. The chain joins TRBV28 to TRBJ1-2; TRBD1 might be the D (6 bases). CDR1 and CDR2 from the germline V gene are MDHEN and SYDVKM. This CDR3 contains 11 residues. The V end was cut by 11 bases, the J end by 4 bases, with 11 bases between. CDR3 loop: CASGALYGYTF. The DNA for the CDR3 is TGTGCCTCGGGGGCACTCTATGGCTACACCTTC.

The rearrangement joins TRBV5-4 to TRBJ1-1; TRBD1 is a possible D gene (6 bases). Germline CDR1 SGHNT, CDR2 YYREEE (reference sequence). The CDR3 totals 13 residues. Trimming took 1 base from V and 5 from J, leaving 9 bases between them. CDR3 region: CASSLTGRTEAFF. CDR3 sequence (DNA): TGTGCCAGCAGCTTGACAGGGAGGACTGAAGCTTTCTTT.

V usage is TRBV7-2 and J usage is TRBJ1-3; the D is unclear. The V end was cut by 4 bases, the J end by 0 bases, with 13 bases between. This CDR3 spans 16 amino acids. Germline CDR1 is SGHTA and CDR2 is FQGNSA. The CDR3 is CASSSRSSSSGNTIYF. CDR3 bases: TGTGCCAGCAGCTCCCGATCAAGTAGCTCTGGAAACACCATATATTTT.

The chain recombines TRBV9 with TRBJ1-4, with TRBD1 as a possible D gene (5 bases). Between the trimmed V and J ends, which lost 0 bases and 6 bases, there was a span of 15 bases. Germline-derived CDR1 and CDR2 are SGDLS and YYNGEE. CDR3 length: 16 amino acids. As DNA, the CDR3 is TGTGCCAGCAGCGTAGGCGGGGGTGTAGGGGATGAAAAACTGTTTTTT. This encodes CASSVGGGVGDEKLFF. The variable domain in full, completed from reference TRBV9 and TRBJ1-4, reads DSGVTQTPKHLITATGQRVTLRCSPRSGDLSVYWYQQSLDQGLQFLIQYYNGEERAKGNILERFSAQQFPDLHSELNLSSLELGDSALYFCASSVGGGVGDEKLFFGSGTQLSVL.

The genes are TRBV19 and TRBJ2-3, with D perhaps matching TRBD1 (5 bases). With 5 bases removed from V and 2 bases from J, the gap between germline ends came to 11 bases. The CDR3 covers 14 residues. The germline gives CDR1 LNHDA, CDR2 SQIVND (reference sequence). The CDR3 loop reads CASSQGLYTDTQYF. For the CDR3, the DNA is TGTGCCAGTAGTCAGGGCTTGTACACAGATACGCAGTATTTT.

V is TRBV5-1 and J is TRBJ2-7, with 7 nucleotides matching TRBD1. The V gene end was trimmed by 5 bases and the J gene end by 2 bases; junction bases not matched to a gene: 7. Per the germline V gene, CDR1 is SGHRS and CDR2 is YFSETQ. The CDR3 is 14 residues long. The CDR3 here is CASSPQGPPYEQYF. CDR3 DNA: TGCGCCAGCAGTCCACAGGGGCCACCCTACGAGCAGTACTTC.

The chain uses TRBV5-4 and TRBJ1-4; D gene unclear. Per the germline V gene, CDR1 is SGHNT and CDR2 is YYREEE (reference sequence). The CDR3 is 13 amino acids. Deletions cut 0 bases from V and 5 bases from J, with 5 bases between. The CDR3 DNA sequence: TGTGCCAGCAGCTTGGTCCTCAATGAAAAACTGTTTTTT. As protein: CASSLVLNEKLFF.

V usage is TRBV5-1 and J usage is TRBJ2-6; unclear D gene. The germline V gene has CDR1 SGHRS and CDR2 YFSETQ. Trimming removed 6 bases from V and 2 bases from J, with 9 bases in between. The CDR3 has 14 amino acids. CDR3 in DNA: TGCGCCAGCACCTACACCACTGGGGCCAACGTCCTGACTTTC. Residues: CASTYTTGANVLTF.

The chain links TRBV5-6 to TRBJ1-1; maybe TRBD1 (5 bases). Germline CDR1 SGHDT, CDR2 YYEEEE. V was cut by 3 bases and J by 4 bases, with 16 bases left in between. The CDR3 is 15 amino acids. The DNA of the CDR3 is TGTGCCAGCAGCTCGCTGGGGGGGATGGGCACTGAAGCTTTCTTT. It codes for CASSSLGGMGTEAFF.

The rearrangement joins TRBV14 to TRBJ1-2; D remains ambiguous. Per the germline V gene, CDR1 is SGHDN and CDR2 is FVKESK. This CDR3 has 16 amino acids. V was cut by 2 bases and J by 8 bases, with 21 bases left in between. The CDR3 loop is CASSQYRTEGLGGYTF. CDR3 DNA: TGTGCCAGCAGCCAATATAGAACGGAAGGTTTAGGGGGCTACACCTTC.

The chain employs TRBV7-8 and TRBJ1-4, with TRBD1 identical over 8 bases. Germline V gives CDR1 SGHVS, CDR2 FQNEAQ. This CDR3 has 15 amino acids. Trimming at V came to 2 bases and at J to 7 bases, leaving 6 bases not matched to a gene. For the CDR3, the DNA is TGTGCCAGCAGCTTATTGATCAGGGGGCCTGAAAAACTGTTTTTT. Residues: CASSLLIRGPEKLFF.

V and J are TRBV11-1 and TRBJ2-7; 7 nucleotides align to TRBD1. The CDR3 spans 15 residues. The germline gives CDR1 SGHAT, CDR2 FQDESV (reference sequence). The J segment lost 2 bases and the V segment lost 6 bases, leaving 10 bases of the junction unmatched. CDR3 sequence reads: CASSLATGRPYEQYF. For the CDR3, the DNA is TGTGCCAGCAGTTTGGCGACAGGGCGCCCCTACGAGCAGTACTTC. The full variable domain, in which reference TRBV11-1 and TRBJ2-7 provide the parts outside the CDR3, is EAEVAQSPRYKITEKSQAVAFWCDPISGHATLYWYRQILGQGPELLVQFQDESVVDDSQLPKDRFSAERLKGVDSTLKIQPAELGDSAMYLCASSLATGRPYEQYFGPGTRLTVT.

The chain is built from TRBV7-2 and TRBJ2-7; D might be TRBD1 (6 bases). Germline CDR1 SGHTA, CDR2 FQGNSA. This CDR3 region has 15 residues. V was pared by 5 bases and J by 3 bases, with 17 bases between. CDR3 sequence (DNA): TGTGCCAGCAGCCTTAGATACACAGGGAACTACGAGCAGTACTTC. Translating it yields CASSLRYTGNYEQYF.

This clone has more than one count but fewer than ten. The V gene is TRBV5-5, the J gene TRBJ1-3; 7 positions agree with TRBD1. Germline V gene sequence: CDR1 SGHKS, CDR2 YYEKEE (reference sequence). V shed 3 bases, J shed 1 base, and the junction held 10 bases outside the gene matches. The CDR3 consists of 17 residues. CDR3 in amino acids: CASSYRVDRVSGNTIYF. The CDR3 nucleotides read TGTGCCAGCAGCTACCGCGTAGACAGGGTTTCTGGAAACACCATATATTTT. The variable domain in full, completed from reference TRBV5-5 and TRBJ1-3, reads DAGVTQSPTHLIKTRGQQVTLRCSPISGHKSVSWYQQVLGQGPQFIFQYYEKEERGRGNFPDRFSARQFPNYSSELNVNALLLGDSALYLCASSYRVDRVSGNTIYFGEGSWLTVV.

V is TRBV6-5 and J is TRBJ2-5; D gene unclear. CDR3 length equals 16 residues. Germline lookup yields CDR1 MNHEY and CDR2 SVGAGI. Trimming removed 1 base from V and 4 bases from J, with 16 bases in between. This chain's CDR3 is CASSYLYGEEGETQYF. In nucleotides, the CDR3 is TGTGCCAGCAGTTACTTGTACGGTGAAGAAGGAGAGACCCAGTACTTC.

CDR3 nucleotide sequence: TGCGCCAGCAGCCGAGGAGCGGGGGGTGTTGGAGAGACCCAGTACTTC. It translates to CASSRGAGGVGETQYF. The chain carries TRBV4-3 and TRBJ2-5, with TRBD2 identical over 9 bases. The CDR3 is 16 amino acids. Germline CDR1 reads LGHNA; CDR2 reads YSLEER. V lost 4 bases to trimming and J lost 4 bases; unmatched junction nucleotides: 10.

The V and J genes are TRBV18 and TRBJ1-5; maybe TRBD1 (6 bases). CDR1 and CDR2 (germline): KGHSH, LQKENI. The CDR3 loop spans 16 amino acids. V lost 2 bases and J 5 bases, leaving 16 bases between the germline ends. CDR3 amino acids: CASSPFGAGDDQPQHF. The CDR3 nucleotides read TGTGCCAGCTCACCATTCGGGGCAGGGGACGATCAGCCCCAGCATTTT.

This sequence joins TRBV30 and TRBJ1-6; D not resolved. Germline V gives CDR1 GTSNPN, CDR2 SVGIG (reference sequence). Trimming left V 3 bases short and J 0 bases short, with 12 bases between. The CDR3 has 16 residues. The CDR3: CAWSVRTNSYNSPLHF. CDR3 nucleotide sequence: TGTGCCTGGAGCGTCAGGACCAACTCCTATAATTCACCCCTCCACTTT.

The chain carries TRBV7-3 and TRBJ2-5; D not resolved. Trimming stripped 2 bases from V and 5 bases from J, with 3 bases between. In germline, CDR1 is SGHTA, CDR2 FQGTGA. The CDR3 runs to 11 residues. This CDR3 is CASSLLETQYF. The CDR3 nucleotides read TGTGCCAGCAGCTTATTGGAGACCCAGTACTTC.

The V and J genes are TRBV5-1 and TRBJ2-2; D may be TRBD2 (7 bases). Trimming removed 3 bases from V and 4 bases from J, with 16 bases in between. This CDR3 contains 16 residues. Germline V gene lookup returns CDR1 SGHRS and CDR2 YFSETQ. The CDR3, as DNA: TGCGCCAGCAGCTCACACGACGGGGGGCTCACCGGGGAGCTGTTTTTT. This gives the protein CASSSHDGGLTGELFF.

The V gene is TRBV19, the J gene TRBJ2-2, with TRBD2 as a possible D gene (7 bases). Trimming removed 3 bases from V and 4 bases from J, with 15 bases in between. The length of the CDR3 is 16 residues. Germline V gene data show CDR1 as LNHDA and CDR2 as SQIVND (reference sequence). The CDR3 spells CASSIGGGGSTGELFF. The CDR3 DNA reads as TGTGCCAGTAGTATCGGCGGGGGCGGTAGCACCGGGGAGCTGTTTTTT. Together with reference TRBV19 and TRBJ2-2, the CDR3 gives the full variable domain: DGGITQSPKYLFRKEGQNVTLSCEQNLNHDAMYWYRQDPGQGLRLIYYSQIVNDFQKGDIAEGYSVSREKKESFPLTVTSAQKNPTAFYLCASSIGGGGSTGELFFGEGSRLTVL.

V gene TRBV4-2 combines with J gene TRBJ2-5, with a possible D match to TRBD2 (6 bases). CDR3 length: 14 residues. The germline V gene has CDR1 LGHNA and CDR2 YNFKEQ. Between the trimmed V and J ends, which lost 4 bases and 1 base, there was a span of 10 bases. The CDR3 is CASSLEGPQETQYF. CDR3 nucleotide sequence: TGTGCCAGCAGCCTGGAGGGCCCCCAAGAGACCCAGTACTTC.